This T cell receptor (beta chain) was recorded in a study of control samples from healthy donors and cancer patients. CDR3 length: 17 amino acids. The germline V gene encodes CDR1 SGHRS and CDR2 YFSETQ. The trim removed 0 bases at V and 5 bases at J, leaving 6 bases unmatched. The table came from immunoSEQ multiplex PCR; TCRdb's copy has only in-frame clones and leaves some out. The table includes over 100,000 clones, about 90% detected once. This sequence originates from a woman under 30 in good health. The V and J genes are TRBV5-1 and TRBJ2-3; TRBD2 matches at 13 bases. Sequenced sample: blood. The CDR3 DNA is TGCGCCAGCAGCTTGGAACTAGCGGGAGGGCCGGAAGATACGCAGTATTTT. Translating it yields CASSLELAGGPEDTQYF.